Reported below is one T cell receptor beta chain. The antigen is undetermined. The source of the sample is a study of response to subunit inactivated influenza vaccine. V lost 7 bases and J lost 4; bases outside the gene matches: 11. Germline loops: CDR1 SNHLY, CDR2 FYNNEI. This CDR3 contains 16 residues. TCRdb re-derived calls from the RT-PCR reads in MiXCR, one entry per CDR3 protein. The sample has 630,000 or so distinct CDR3 sequences, 15% to 18% seen once. General observations from the study: Authors suggested each seasonal influenza vaccination recruits few new T cells.

This clonotype originated in a man in his forties or fifties who received an inactivated influenza vaccine. The chain couples TRBV2 to TRBJ2-1; 9 bases agree with TRBD2. The material sequenced was PBMCs from blood, taken 12 days after vaccination. The CDR3 loop is CASKRVLAGFYNEQFF. In DNA, the CDR3 is TGTGCCAGCAAACGGGTTCTAGCGGGGTTTTACAATGAGCAGTTCTTC.